This T cell receptor (beta chain) was obtained from a study of vaccination and CD4 T cells after COVID-19. Oncomine TCR Beta short-read sequencing was applied to DNA from cultured CD4+ T cells. Via MiXCR, TCRdb re-called the PCR reads, giving one row per CDR3 protein. This table has about 20,000 distinct CDR3 sequences, roughly 50% appearing once. In this sample, this clonotype turned up a few times. No antigen is known for it. Treatment described: approximately nine-day PBMC culture with coronavirus spike peptide pools or control peptides (ViraFEST assay). Negative selection recovered the CD4+ T cells once they had spent 10 days in culture. The CDR3 totals 14 residues. Germline V CDR1 and CDR2: DFQATT, SNEGSKA (reference sequence). V gave up 0 bases and J gave up 4 bases, with 11 bases separating them.

Material: CD4+ T cells from blood, cultured in vitro. The origin of this receptor is a human donor who had recovered from COVID-19. The chain couples TRBV20-1 to TRBJ2-3; D is perhaps TRBD2 (7 bases). CDR3 protein: CSARDGGGPDTQYF. The CDR3 DNA reads as TGCAGTGCTAGAGATGGGGGGGGCCCAGATACGCAGTATTTT.